The 5 T cell receptor beta chains reported below all come from one sample, sequenced in a study of T cells in Graves' hyperthyroidism and ophthalmopathy. From RNA transcripts, TCR beta CDR3 regions were amplified. The primer set for the first-round RT-PCR of the TCR CDR3 was HTBI. TCRdb called the multiplex PCR reads again in MiXCR, with one record for every CDR3 protein. The sample contains 300,000 to 450,000 distinct CDR3 sequences, around 18% of which appear only once. Specimen: blood. The receptors were sampled from a woman between 40 and 50 years old with Graves' ophthalmopathy.

In this sample, this clonotype turned up many times. The V and J genes are TRBV6-5 and TRBJ2-7; 8 bases are shared with TRBD1. Trimming cost V 3 bases and J 0 bases; bases outside gene matches: 1. In germline, CDR1 is MNHEY, CDR2 SVGAGI. This CDR3 spans 14 amino acids. The CDR3: CASSYTGGSYEQYF. CDR3 bases: TGTGCCAGCAGTTATACAGGGGGCTCCTACGAGCAGTACTTC.

This clonotype was seen ten or more times. This chain connects TRBV28 to TRBJ1-5, with TRBD1 identical over 10 bases. V lost 6 bases and J lost 4; bases outside the gene matches: 12. The CDR3 has 17 amino acids. CDR1 and CDR2 from the germline V gene are MDHEN and SYDVKM. The CDR3: CASSNNDRGLPNQPQHF. CDR3 nucleotide sequence: TGTGCCAGCAGCAACAACGACAGGGGGCTACCGAATCAGCCCCAGCATTTT.

This clonotype was detected only a few times. This rearrangement joins TRBV12-3 or TRBV12-4 to TRBJ1-2, with TRBD1 as a possible D gene (6 bases). The CDR3 covers 13 residues. The V gene lost 5 bases and the J gene lost 8 bases, with 15 bases spanning the gap. The CDR3 coding sequence is TGTGCCAGCAGTCTCTCAGGGGCATGGGGCTACACCTTC. This translates into CASSLSGAWGYTF.

The table lists this clonotype with a few counts. The V call is TRBV29-1, the J call TRBJ2-5; 12 bases fit TRBD2. Germline loops: CDR1 SQVTM, CDR2 ANQGSEA. V was pared by 0 bases and J by 2 bases, with 13 bases of the junction left unmatched. The CDR3 length is 19 residues. In DNA form, the CDR3 reads TGCAGCGTTGAAGAGGGTAGACTAGCGGGAGTGGCCCCTCAAGAGACCCAGTACTTC. This sequence encodes CSVEEGRLAGVAPQETQYF.

V usage is TRBV18 and J usage is TRBJ1-1; D not certain. CDR3 size: 13 residues. CDR1 is KGHSH, CDR2 LQKENI, per germline. V was trimmed by 6 bases and J by 1 base, leaving 9 bases between them. The CDR3 nucleotides are TGTGCCAGCTCGGACCAGCAGAACACTGAAGCTTTCTTT. Encoded protein: CASSDQQNTEAFF.